This passage covers 23 T cell receptor beta chains from one sample sequenced in a study of healthy donors' naive CD4 and CD8 T cells. Starting from around 500 ng of total RNA, TCR libraries were made with linear amplification. TCRdb fed the reads into MiXCR, producing one record per CDR3 protein. The sample contains 200,000 or so distinct CDR3 sequences, about 74% of which appear only once. Sequencing used naive CD4+ and CD8+ T cells sorted from blood, pooled from several donors. These receptors came from a pool of human donors in good health; the sample pools cells from several healthy donors.

The chain combines TRBV19 with TRBJ2-7; tentatively, D is TRBD2 (5 bases). CDR1 is LNHDA, CDR2 SQIVND, per germline (reference sequence). This CDR3 spans 13 amino acids. The V gene lost 5 bases and the J gene lost 0 bases, with 8 bases spanning the gap. CDR3 DNA sequence: TGTGCCAGTAGTGCCGGGGACTCCTACGAGCAGTACTTC. The encoded protein is CASSAGDSYEQYF.

The chain combines TRBV6-5 with TRBJ2-7; no clear D gene. V lost 5 bases and J lost 2, with 13 bases in between. Germline loops: CDR1 MNHEY, CDR2 SVGAGI. The CDR3 is 14 amino acids. For the CDR3, the DNA is TGTGCCAGCAGTCCGGACCGGCTTACCTACGAGCAGTACTTC. Its protein product is CASSPDRLTYEQYF.

This chain connects TRBV29-1 to TRBJ2-7; D is uncertain. Per germline, CDR1 SQVTM and CDR2 ANQGSEA. With 4 bases removed from V and 3 bases from J, the gap between germline ends came to 7 bases. This CDR3 contains 11 residues. The CDR3, as DNA: TGCAGCGTTGTAAACGGCTACGAGCAGTACTTC. Translation gives CSVVNGYEQYF.

The rearrangement links TRBV6-1 to TRBJ1-2, with TRBD1 matching over 8 bases. The CDR3 totals 12 residues. Trimming at V came to 6 bases and at J to 7 bases, leaving 4 bases not matched to a gene. In germline, CDR1 is MNHNS, CDR2 SASEGT. The CDR3 reads CASSPTGVGYTF. CDR3 sequence (DNA): TGTGCCAGCAGCCCGACAGGGGTTGGCTACACCTTC.

This clonotype was recorded once. The chain couples TRBV5-1 to TRBJ1-1; 11 positions match TRBD1. Losses at the gene ends were 0 bases for V and 5 bases for J; bases not matched to a gene: 3. This CDR3 spans 15 amino acids. Germline CDR1 and CDR2: SGHRS and YFSETQ. The CDR3 sequence: CASSLEDRGRTEAFF. CDR3 in DNA: TGCGCCAGCAGCTTGGAGGACAGGGGGCGGACTGAAGCTTTCTTT.

This chain links TRBV29-1 with TRBJ2-3; D remains ambiguous. Trimming pared 3 bases from V and 2 bases from J, leaving 3 bases between. The germline V gene encodes CDR1 SQVTM and CDR2 ANQGSEA. The CDR3 is 11 amino acids. As DNA, the CDR3 is TGCAGCGTTGATTACACAGATACGCAGTATTTT. Protein: CSVDYTDTQYF.

The rearrangement joins TRBV12-3 or TRBV12-4 to TRBJ2-7, with 9 bases matching TRBD1. The V and J ends lost 6 bases and 9 bases, in that order; junction bases with no gene match: 12. The CDR3 contains 14 residues. The CDR3 DNA reads TGTGCCAGCAGCTCCGGGACAGGGCGATTTGGGCAGTACTTC. Amino acid sequence: CASSSGTGRFGQYF.

This clonotype was observed once. The gene calls are TRBV6-5 and TRBJ1-1, with D perhaps TRBD1 (5 bases). There are 15 residues in the CDR3. Trimming cost V 2 bases and J 2 bases, with 12 bases left between them. Per the germline V gene, CDR1 is MNHEY and CDR2 is SVGAGI. Here the CDR3 reads CASSYGAAFNTEAFF. The CDR3 DNA sequence: TGTGCCAGCAGTTACGGGGCAGCCTTTAACACTGAAGCTTTCTTT.

This rearrangement joins TRBV29-1 to TRBJ2-7, with 12 bases lining up with TRBD2. CDR1 is SQVTM, CDR2 ANQGSEA, per germline. The CDR3 is 13 residues long. V gave up 7 bases and J gave up 4 bases; unmatched junction bases: 5. The CDR3 is CSATSGGTYEQYF. The CDR3 coding sequence is TGCAGCGCCACTAGCGGGGGGACTTACGAGCAGTACTTC.

V usage is TRBV19 and J usage is TRBJ2-7; possible D gene TRBD1, 6 bases. CDR1 LNHDA and CDR2 SQIVND come from the germline V gene (reference sequence). This CDR3 comprises 13 residues. Trimming removed 6 bases from V and 6 bases from J, with 15 bases in between. CDR3 in amino acids: CASSPTPRGEQYF. CDR3 bases: TGTGCCAGTAGCCCCACCCCCAGGGGCGAGCAGTACTTC.

This clonotype has only a few counts. The chain is built from TRBV19 and TRBJ1-3; D is possibly TRBD1 (5 bases). Germline loops: CDR1 LNHDA, CDR2 SQIVND (reference sequence). V lost 7 bases to trimming and J lost 0 bases, with 19 bases between them. This CDR3 has 17 residues. In nucleotides, the CDR3 is TGTGCCAGTACCTCGGGGACCTTTTACACCTCTGGAAACACCATATATTTT. It encodes CASTSGTFYTSGNTIYF.

This chain connects TRBV5-1 to TRBJ2-7, with 10 nucleotides matching TRBD1. Looked up from germline, CDR1 is SGHRS and CDR2 is YFSETQ. This CDR3 comprises 15 residues. After removal of 4 bases from V and 4 bases from J, the junction contained 8 bases not matched to a gene. The CDR3 DNA reads TGCGCCAGCAGCATGACAGGGGGCGACTCATACGAGCAGTACTTC. Translated, it gives CASSMTGGDSYEQYF.

The rearrangement uses TRBV6-5 and TRBJ2-1; 9 nucleotides match TRBD1. This CDR3 contains 16 residues. Germline CDR1 and CDR2: MNHEY and SVGAGI. V shed 0 bases and J 1 base; nucleotides not matched to a gene: 1. CDR3 loop: CASSYSGQGSYNEQFF. The CDR3 DNA sequence: TGTGCCAGCAGTTACTCGGGACAGGGTTCCTACAATGAGCAGTTCTTC.

In its sample, this clonotype was seen once. The gene calls are TRBV29-1 and TRBJ2-3; D might be TRBD2 (6 bases). Germline V gene sequence: CDR1 SQVTM, CDR2 ANQGSEA. The CDR3 is made up of 13 amino acids. V dropped 6 bases and J dropped 2 bases, with 12 bases sitting between them. The CDR3 nucleotides read TGCAGCGTAATGGGGAGGAACACAGATACGCAGTATTTT. Encoded protein: CSVMGRNTDTQYF.

CDR3 in DNA: TGTGCCAGCAGCAGGATAGTGGCAACCTCCTACGAGCAGTACTTC. This gives the protein CASSRIVATSYEQYF. The rearrangement links TRBV7-2 to TRBJ2-7; D remains ambiguous. This CDR3 has 15 residues. Germline CDR1 and CDR2: SGHTA and FQGNSA. Deletions cut 5 bases from V and 0 bases from J, with 14 bases between.

This chain joins TRBV6-2 or TRBV6-3 and TRBJ2-7; 11 bases agree with TRBD1. Germline lookup yields CDR1 MNHEY and CDR2 SVGEGT. The CDR3 spans 15 residues. Unmatched junction bases numbered 7, after V lost 6 bases and J lost 3 bases. The CDR3 loop reads CASRTPGTGGYEQYF. The CDR3 DNA is TGTGCCAGCAGAACACCCGGGACAGGGGGCTACGAGCAGTACTTC.

This chain links TRBV6-6 with TRBJ2-6; no firm D call. Trimming left V 7 bases short and J 2 bases short, with 12 bases between. The length of the CDR3 is 15 residues. The germline gives CDR1 MNHNY, CDR2 SVGAGI (reference sequence). The CDR3 nucleotides read TGTGCCAGCACCCCTAAGGGTACTGGGGCCAACGTCCTGACTTTC. Protein: CASTPKGTGANVLTF.

This sequence joins TRBV10-3 and TRBJ2-1; the match to TRBD2 covers 12 bases. V shed 0 bases and J 4 bases; nucleotides not matched to a gene: 1. Germline V gene data show CDR1 as ENHRY and CDR2 as SYGVKD. The CDR3 extends over 16 amino acids. The CDR3, as DNA: TGTGCCATCAGTGAGTCGGGGACTAGCGGGTACAATGAGCAGTTCTTC. It translates to CAISESGTSGYNEQFF.

This clonotype was seen only a few times. V and J are TRBV29-1 and TRBJ2-7; D perhaps matches TRBD1 (6 bases). Germline lookup yields CDR1 SQVTM and CDR2 ANQGSEA. This CDR3 is 11 amino acids long. The V gene lost 6 bases and the J gene lost 7 bases, with 13 bases spanning the gap. The CDR3 loop reads CSVGAQREQYF. The CDR3 region has the DNA TGCAGCGTGGGGGCCCAACGGGAGCAGTACTTC.

The chain links TRBV5-5 to TRBJ1-1; D is unclear. Trimming removed 4 bases from V and 3 bases from J, with 7 bases in between. This CDR3 has 12 amino acids. Per the germline V gene, CDR1 is SGHKS and CDR2 is YYEKEE (reference sequence). The chain's CDR3 is CASSVADTEAFF. As DNA, the CDR3 is TGTGCCAGCAGCGTAGCCGACACTGAAGCTTTCTTT. The whole variable domain, filled in from reference TRBV5-5 and TRBJ1-1, reads DAGVTQSPTHLIKTRGQQVTLRCSPISGHKSVSWYQQVLGQGPQFIFQYYEKEERGRGNFPDRFSARQFPNYSSELNVNALLLGDSALYLCASSVADTEAFFGQGTRLTVV.

This clonotype came up a few times. The chain recombines TRBV29-1 with TRBJ2-1; 10 bases agree with TRBD2. V gave up 2 bases and J gave up 1 base; unmatched junction bases: 2. This CDR3 is 15 amino acids long. From germline, CDR1 is SQVTM and CDR2 ANQGSEA. CDR3 loop: CSVELAGASYNEQFF. The CDR3 DNA sequence: TGCAGCGTTGAACTAGCGGGAGCATCCTACAATGAGCAGTTCTTC.

The genes are TRBV29-1 and TRBJ2-1; D perhaps matches TRBD2 (5 bases). This CDR3 comprises 14 residues. V shed 4 bases and J shed 1 base, with 11 bases lying between them. Germline CDR1 is SQVTM and CDR2 is ANQGSEA. CDR3 sequence: CSVARGNSYNEQFF. CDR3 in DNA: TGCAGCGTTGCACGAGGGAATTCCTACAATGAGCAGTTCTTC.

Only a few counts were recorded for this clonotype. The chain recombines TRBV6-5 with TRBJ1-1, with TRBD1 as a possible D gene (5 bases). Trimming shortened V by 4 bases and J by 0 bases, and 15 bases separated the two germline ends. The CDR3 length is 16 residues. Germline V gives CDR1 MNHEY, CDR2 SVGAGI. The CDR3 DNA is TGTGCCAGCAGTTCGGGAGGGGCTGGGTTGAACACTGAAGCTTTCTTT. This codes for CASSSGGAGLNTEAFF.